This TCR beta chain appears in the sequencing data of a study of siplizumab effects on memory and regulatory T cells. General study points: In roughly 80-96% of proliferating CD4+ or CD8+ clones, a naive or memory phenotype could not be assigned. Most alloreactive clones went unmapped to unstimulated subsets; only a minor fraction mapped. Suppressive capability of dividing Tregs from siplizumab cultures went unverified. Naive T cells looked more diverse than memory cells, and they looked like major contributors to the alloresponse.

This clone occurred a few times. Antigen unknown. Method: immunoSEQ multiplex PCR; TCRdb's copy keeps in-frame clones and lacks some. The sample lists about 100,000 clones, roughly 93% occurring once. Per germline, CDR1 MNHEY and CDR2 SMNVEV (reference sequence). The length of the CDR3 is 14 residues. The germline V and J ends were trimmed by 6 bases and 3 bases, with 15 bases remaining between them. The sequence came from a human donor in good health. The V gene is TRBV27, the J gene TRBJ2-7, with D perhaps matching TRBD1 (5 bases). Sequencing was done on a sample of non-Treg CD4+ T cells sorted from blood. As DNA, the CDR3 is TGTGCCAGCAGGTTGAGACAGACCTACTACGAGCAGTACTTC. Translated, it gives CASRLRQTYYEQYF.